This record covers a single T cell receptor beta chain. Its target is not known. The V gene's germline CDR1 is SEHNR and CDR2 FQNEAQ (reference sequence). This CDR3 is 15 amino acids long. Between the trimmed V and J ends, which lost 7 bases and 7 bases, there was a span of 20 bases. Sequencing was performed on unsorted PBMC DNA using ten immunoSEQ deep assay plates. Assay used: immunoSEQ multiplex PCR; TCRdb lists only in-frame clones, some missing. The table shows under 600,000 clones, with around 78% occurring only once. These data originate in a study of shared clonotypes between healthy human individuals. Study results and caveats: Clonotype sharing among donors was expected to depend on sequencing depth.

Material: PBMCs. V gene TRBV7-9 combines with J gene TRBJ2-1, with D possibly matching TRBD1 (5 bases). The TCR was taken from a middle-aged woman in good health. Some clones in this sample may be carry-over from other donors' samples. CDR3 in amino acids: CASNQLKGYKNEQFF. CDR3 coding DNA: TGTGCCAGCAACCAATTGAAGGGGTACAAGAATGAGCAGTTCTTC.